This T cell receptor beta chain was recovered during a study of cytomegalovirus exposure and HLA in healthy donors. In the case of this clone: The junction differs from germline at one of its ends, possibly a read error.

The germline V gene has CDR1 SSHAT and CDR2 FNYEAQ (reference sequence). The CDR3 length is 15 residues. PCR amplification relied on 60 Vbeta primers (plus 13 Jbeta primers). TCRdb keeps only in-frame clones here, not all; method: immunoSEQ multiplex PCR. The sample holds about 190,000 clones, almost 85% seen once. Sequencing was carried out using PBMCs. The sequence was obtained from a boy aged 10-17 years in good health and CMV-seronegative. V usage is TRBV7-7 and J usage is TRBJ2-5; maybe TRBD2 (7 bases). This chain's CDR3 is CASSHGGQAQETQYF. CDR3 nucleotide sequence: TGTGCTAGCAGCCACGGGGGGCAGGCCCAAGAGACCCAGTACTTC. Using reference TRBV7-7 and TRBJ2-5 for the parts outside the CDR3, the full variable domain is GAGVSQSPRYKVTKRGQDVTLRCDPISSHATLYWYQQALGQGPEFLTYFNYEAQPDKSGLPSDRFSAERPEGSISTLTIQRTEQRDSAMYRCASSHGGQAQETQYFGPGTRLLVL.